The 23 T cell receptor beta chains listed next were all sequenced from one sample in a study of shared clonotypes between healthy human individuals. Sequenced by immunoSEQ multiplex PCR; TCRdb stores in-frame clones only, minus some. The sample contains roughly 2 million clones, under 97% of which appear only once. The material sequenced was naive CD4+ T cells sorted from blood. Noted subset: CD45RA+ positively selected. Receptors were obtained from a man between 18 and 35 years old in good health.

DNA for the CDR3: TGTGCCAGCAGGGAGGGAACAGGATCCGAGCAGTACTTC. Translated, it gives CASREGTGSEQYF. The chain recombines TRBV6-1 with TRBJ2-7, with a possible D match to TRBD2 (6 bases). The V gene lost 6 bases and the J gene lost 6 bases, with 15 bases spanning the gap. Per germline, CDR1 MNHNS and CDR2 SASEGT. This CDR3 comprises 13 residues.

CDR3 sequence reads: CASSLYPGTGGDEQYF. CDR3 DNA sequence: TGTGCCAGCAGCTTATACCCGGGAACAGGGGGGGACGAGCAGTACTTC. The chain has TRBV11-2 and TRBJ2-7; possibly TRBD1 for D (8 bases). The CDR3 is 16 amino acids. The V and J ends lost 2 bases and 5 bases respectively, with 19 bases between them. Per the germline V gene, CDR1 is SGHAT and CDR2 is FQNNGV.

V and J are TRBV4-1 and TRBJ2-2; D might be TRBD1 or TRBD2, each matching 5 bases. The V end was cut by 5 bases, the J end by 7 bases, with 17 bases between. In germline, CDR1 is MGHRA, CDR2 YSYEKL. This CDR3 comprises 15 residues. The CDR3 DNA reads as TGCGCCAGCAGCGTATCCGGGACCTACAACGGGGAGCTGTTTTTT. This encodes CASSVSGTYNGELFF.

J is TRBJ2-7 and V is TRBV10-1; the D gene is possibly TRBD2 (6 bases). CDR1 is WNHNN, CDR2 SYGVQD, per germline (reference sequence). The CDR3 loop spans 15 amino acids. Trimming pared 4 bases from V and 1 base from J, leaving 14 bases between. Written as DNA, the CDR3 is TGCGCCAGCAGTGGGTGGACGGGGGAGTCCTACGAGCAGTACTTC. The encoded protein is CASSGWTGESYEQYF.

The rearrangement links TRBV10-1 to TRBJ1-2, with 7 nucleotides matching TRBD1. The CDR3 runs to 12 residues. The ends lost 8 bases at V and 4 bases at J; junction bases unmatched: 4. Germline CDR1 is WNHNN and CDR2 is SYGVQD (reference sequence). CDR3 bases: TGCGCCAGCGGGACAGCCTCCTATGGCTACACCTTC. Translating gives CASGTASYGYTF.

The chain carries TRBV6-6 and TRBJ1-2, with a weak D call TRBD1 (5 bases). The V and J ends lost 5 bases and 1 base respectively, with 14 bases between them. This CDR3 has 15 amino acids. The germline CDR1 and CDR2 sequences are MNHNY and SVGAGI (reference sequence). The CDR3 DNA reads TGTGCCAGCAGTCTAAGGGGAAACTTTAACTATGGCTACACCTTC. Translating it yields CASSLRGNFNYGYTF.

The genes are TRBV5-5 and TRBJ2-7, with D perhaps matching TRBD1 (6 bases). The CDR3 is made up of 14 amino acids. Germline V gives CDR1 SGHKS, CDR2 YYEKEE (reference sequence). With 4 bases removed from V and 2 bases from J, the gap between germline ends came to 13 bases. The CDR3 here is CASSVGGGTYEQYF. CDR3 nucleotide sequence: TGTGCCAGCAGCGTTGGGGGCGGAACCTACGAGCAGTACTTC.

The V gene is TRBV4-1, the J gene TRBJ2-7; 7 positions agree with TRBD1. Germline V CDR1 and CDR2: MGHRA, YSYEKL. The CDR3 extends over 14 amino acids. V shed 3 bases and J 2 bases; nucleotides not matched to a gene: 4. CDR3 coding DNA: TGCGCCAGCAGCCAGGGACAGCTTCCCTACGAGCAGTACTTC. This encodes CASSQGQLPYEQYF.

This sequence joins TRBV18 and TRBJ1-1, with D maybe TRBD1 (6 bases). Germline V gene sequence: CDR1 KGHSH, CDR2 LQKENI. The CDR3 has 14 amino acids. Trimming cost V 4 bases and J 4 bases, with 13 bases left between them. The CDR3 protein is CASSQQGGGTEAFF. CDR3 in DNA: TGTGCCAGCTCACAACAGGGTGGTGGCACTGAAGCTTTCTTT.

This clone has only one observation. Other DNA sequences from this sample encode an identical CDR3 as well. The rearrangement links TRBV4-3 to TRBJ1-5; a weak D match, TRBD1 (5 bases). V was shortened by 3 bases and J by 6 bases, with 9 bases between the two germline ends. Germline CDR1 is LGHNA and CDR2 is YSLEER. The CDR3 extends over 13 amino acids. CDR3 sequence (DNA): TGCGCCAGCAGCCAGGGGGGTGGTCAGCCCCAGCATTTT. Its translation: CASSQGGGQPQHF.

The chain employs TRBV6-5 and TRBJ2-5, with TRBD2 matching over 11 bases. The length of the CDR3 is 14 residues. The germline V gene has CDR1 MNHEY and CDR2 SVGAGI. With V trimmed by 6 bases and J by 4 bases, 4 bases remained unmatched. Here the CDR3 DNA reads TGTGCCAGCAGATCTAGCGGGGGGAGAGAGACCCAGTACTTC. Amino acid sequence: CASRSSGGRETQYF.

The chain joins TRBV9 to TRBJ2-3; 8 nucleotides align to TRBD2. Looked up from germline, CDR1 is SGDLS and CDR2 is YYNGEE. The CDR3 totals 16 residues. J gave up 2 bases and V 4 bases, and 9 bases lay outside the gene matches. In DNA form, the CDR3 reads TGTGCCAGCAGCTCCCCGGCTAGCGGGCACACAGATACGCAGTATTTT. The encoded protein is CASSSPASGHTDTQYF.

The chain recombines TRBV27 with TRBJ2-3; TRBD2 matches 11 bases. This CDR3 is 17 amino acids long. Germline CDR1 is MNHEY and CDR2 is SMNVEV (reference sequence). V shed 3 bases, J shed 3 bases, and the junction held 8 bases outside the gene matches. Here the CDR3 DNA reads TGTGCCAGCAGTTTCGCGGGACTAGCGGCCGAGACAGATACGCAGTATTTT. Encoded protein: CASSFAGLAAETDTQYF.

CDR3 nucleotides: TGTGCCAGCAGCTTTAGCCAGGGGACGGGGACCCAGTACTTC. Its protein product is CASSFSQGTGTQYF. The chain has TRBV5-4 and TRBJ2-5; tentatively, D is TRBD1 (6 bases). The V gene lost 2 bases and the J gene lost 7 bases, with 15 bases spanning the gap. The CDR3 sequence is 14 residues long. Germline CDR1 SGHNT, CDR2 YYREEE (reference sequence).

This chain connects TRBV11-2 to TRBJ2-1; 15 bases fit TRBD2. Unmatched junction bases numbered 5, after V lost 1 base and J lost 7 bases. Germline loops: CDR1 SGHAT, CDR2 FQNNGV. The CDR3 length is 17 residues. The CDR3 nucleotides read TGTGCCAGCAGCTTAGTCGGACTAGCGGGAGGGTGGAATGAGCAGTTCTTC. Translation: CASSLVGLAGGWNEQFF.

V is TRBV2 and J is TRBJ1-1; D is perhaps TRBD1 (6 bases). Trimming removed 4 bases at V and 10 bases at J, with 13 bases between. This CDR3 contains 12 residues. CDR1 and CDR2 (germline): SNHLY, FYNNEI. The CDR3 reads CASSAETGRAFF. Written as DNA, the CDR3 is TGTGCCAGCAGTGCGGAGACAGGCCGAGCTTTCTTT.

V is TRBV5-1 and J is TRBJ2-1; a possible D gene is TRBD2 (5 bases). CDR1 and CDR2 (germline): SGHRS, YFSETQ. Trimming pared 4 bases from V and 6 bases from J, leaving 11 bases between. The CDR3 loop spans 13 amino acids. The CDR3 nucleotides read TGCGCCAGCAGCCCTCGGACTTTCAATGAGCAGTTCTTC. Amino acids: CASSPRTFNEQFF.

This sequence joins TRBV6-6 and TRBJ2-5, with a possible D match to TRBD1 (5 bases). Trimming took 6 bases from V and 7 from J, leaving 15 bases between them. The germline V gene encodes CDR1 MNHNY and CDR2 SVGAGI (reference sequence). This CDR3 has 13 amino acids. The CDR3 coding sequence is TGTGCCAGCAGACAGACAGTCCTGGGGACCCAGTACTTC. This translates into CASRQTVLGTQYF.

The chain combines TRBV9 with TRBJ1-2, with TRBD1 as a possible D gene (5 bases). Per germline, CDR1 SGDLS and CDR2 YYNGEE. The V end lost 4 bases, the J end lost 1 base, and 8 bases lay between the germline ends. This CDR3 spans 13 amino acids. CDR3 region: CASSPRVNYGYTF. CDR3 in DNA: TGTGCCAGCAGCCCCAGGGTTAACTATGGCTACACCTTC.

This clone was detected only once. The gene calls are TRBV9 and TRBJ2-7; 9 nucleotides align to TRBD2. CDR1 SGDLS and CDR2 YYNGEE come from the germline V gene. The CDR3 covers 14 residues. V gave up 0 bases and J gave up 6 bases; unmatched junction bases: 4. The CDR3 here is CASSVAGTSSEQYF. In nucleotides, the CDR3 is TGTGCCAGCAGCGTAGCTGGGACTAGCTCCGAGCAGTACTTC.

The chain combines TRBV7-8 with TRBJ1-2; tentative D call: TRBD1 (6 bases). Germline lookup yields CDR1 SGHVS and CDR2 FQNEAQ. This CDR3 is 12 amino acids long. Between the trimmed V and J ends, which lost 6 bases and 7 bases, there was a span of 12 bases. The CDR3 here is CASSKGVGGYTF. As DNA, the CDR3 is TGTGCCAGCAGTAAGGGGGTGGGTGGCTACACCTTC.

This chain uses TRBV5-6 with TRBJ2-7, with 7 bases fitting TRBD2. In germline, CDR1 is SGHDT, CDR2 YYEEEE. V dropped 3 bases and J dropped 2; count of bases not matched to a gene: 11. CDR3 size: 16 residues. CDR3 DNA sequence: TGTGCCAGCAGCTCCAAGGGCGGGGGTCACCCCTACGAGCAGTACTTC. Translating gives CASSSKGGGHPYEQYF. The variable domain in full, completed from reference TRBV5-6 and TRBJ2-7, reads DAGVTQSPTHLIKTRGQQVTLRCSPKSGHDTVSWYQQALGQGPQFIFQYYEEEERQRGNFPDRFSGHQFPNYSSELNVNALLLGDSALYLCASSSKGGGHPYEQYFGPGTRLTVT.

V is TRBV11-2 and J is TRBJ2-7; 11 bases are shared with TRBD2. This CDR3 spans 13 amino acids. V dropped 6 bases and J dropped 5; count of bases not matched to a gene: 3. CDR1 and CDR2 (germline): SGHAT, FQNNGV. In nucleotides, the CDR3 is TGTGCCAGCAGACTGACTAGCGGGAACGAGCAGTACTTC. It codes for CASRLTSGNEQYF.